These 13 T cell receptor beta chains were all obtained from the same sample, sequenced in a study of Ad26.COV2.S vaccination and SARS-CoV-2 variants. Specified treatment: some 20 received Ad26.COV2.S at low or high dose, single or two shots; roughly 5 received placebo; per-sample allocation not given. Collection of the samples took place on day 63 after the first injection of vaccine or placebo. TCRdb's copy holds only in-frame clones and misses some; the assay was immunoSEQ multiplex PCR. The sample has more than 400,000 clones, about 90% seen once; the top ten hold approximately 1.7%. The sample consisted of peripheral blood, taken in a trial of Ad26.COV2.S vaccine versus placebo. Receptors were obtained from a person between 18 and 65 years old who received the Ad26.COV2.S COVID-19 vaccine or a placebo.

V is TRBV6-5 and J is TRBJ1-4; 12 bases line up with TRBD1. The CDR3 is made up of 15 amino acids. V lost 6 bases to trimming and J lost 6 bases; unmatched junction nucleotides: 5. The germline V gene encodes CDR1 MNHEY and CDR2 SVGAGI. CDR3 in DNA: TGTGCCAGCAGGGGACAGGGGGCGGGAGATGAAAAACTGTTTTTT. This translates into CASRGQGAGDEKLFF.

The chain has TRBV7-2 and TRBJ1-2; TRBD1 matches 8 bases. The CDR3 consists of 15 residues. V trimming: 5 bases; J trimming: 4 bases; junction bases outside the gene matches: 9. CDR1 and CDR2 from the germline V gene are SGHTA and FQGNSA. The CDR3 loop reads CASSLDRGLAYGYTF. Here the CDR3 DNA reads TGTGCCAGCAGCCTAGACAGGGGACTCGCCTATGGCTACACCTTC.

This chain's CDR3 is CASSTTGLHTIYF. CDR3 nucleotides: TGTGCCAGCAGCACTACAGGATTACACACCATATATTTT. This chain connects TRBV13 to TRBJ1-3; TRBD1 is a possible D gene (5 bases). The CDR3 covers 13 residues. Trimming took 5 bases from V and 8 from J, leaving 13 bases between them. Germline V lookup: CDR1 PRHDT, CDR2 FYEKMQ (reference sequence).

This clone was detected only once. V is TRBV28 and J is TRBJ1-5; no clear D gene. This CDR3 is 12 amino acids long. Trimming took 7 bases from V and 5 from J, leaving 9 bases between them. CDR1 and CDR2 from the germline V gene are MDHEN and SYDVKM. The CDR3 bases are TGTGCCAGCAACGGATTCTATCAGCCCCAGCATTTT. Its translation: CASNGFYQPQHF.

The DNA for the CDR3 is TGTGCCAGCAGTACCGGGACAGTGTATGGCTACACCTTC. Translating it yields CASSTGTVYGYTF. The V gene is TRBV12-3 or TRBV12-4, the J gene TRBJ1-2; 7 positions match TRBD1. The CDR3 runs 13 residues. The V gene end was trimmed by 5 bases and the J gene end by 5 bases; junction bases not matched to a gene: 5.

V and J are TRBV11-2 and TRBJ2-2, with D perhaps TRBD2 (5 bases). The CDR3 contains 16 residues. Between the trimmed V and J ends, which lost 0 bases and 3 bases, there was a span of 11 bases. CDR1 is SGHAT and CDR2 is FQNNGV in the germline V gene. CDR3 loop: CASSLDRGAYTGELFF. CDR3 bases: TGTGCCAGCAGCTTAGATCGGGGAGCCTACACCGGGGAGCTGTTTTTT. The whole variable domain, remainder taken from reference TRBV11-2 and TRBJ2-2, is EAGVAQSPRYKIIEKRQSVAFWCNPISGHATLYWYQQILGQGPKLLIQFQNNGVVDDSQLPKDRFSAERLKGVDSTLKIQPAKLEDSAVYLCASSLDRGAYTGELFFGEGSRLTVL.

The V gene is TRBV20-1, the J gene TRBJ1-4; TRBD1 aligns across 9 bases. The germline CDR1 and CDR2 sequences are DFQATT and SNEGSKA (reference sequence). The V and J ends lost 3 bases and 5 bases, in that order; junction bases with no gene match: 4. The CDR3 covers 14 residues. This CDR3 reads CSASYGQGNEKLFF. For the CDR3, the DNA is TGCAGTGCTAGTTATGGACAGGGGAATGAAAAACTGTTTTTT.

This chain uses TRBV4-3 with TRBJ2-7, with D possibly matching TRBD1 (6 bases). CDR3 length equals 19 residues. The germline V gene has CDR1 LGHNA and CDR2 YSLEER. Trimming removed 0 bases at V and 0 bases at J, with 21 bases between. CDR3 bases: TGCGCCAGCAGCCAAGACCGTGTGTATCACGGACAGTACTCCTACGAGCAGTACTTC. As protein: CASSQDRVYHGQYSYEQYF.

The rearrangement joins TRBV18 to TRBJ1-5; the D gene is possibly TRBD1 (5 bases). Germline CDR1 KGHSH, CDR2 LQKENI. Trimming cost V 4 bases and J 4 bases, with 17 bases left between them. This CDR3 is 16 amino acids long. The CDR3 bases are TGTGCCAGCTCACTCACAGGCGGGGGGGGTAATCAGCCCCAGCATTTT. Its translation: CASSLTGGGGNQPQHF.

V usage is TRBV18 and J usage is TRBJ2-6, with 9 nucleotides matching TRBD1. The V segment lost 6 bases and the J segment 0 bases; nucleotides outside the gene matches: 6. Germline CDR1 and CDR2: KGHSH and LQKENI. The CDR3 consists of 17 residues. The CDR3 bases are TGTGCCAGCTCTCCGGGACAGGGTCGCTCTGGGGCCAACGTCCTGACTTTC. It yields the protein CASSPGQGRSGANVLTF.

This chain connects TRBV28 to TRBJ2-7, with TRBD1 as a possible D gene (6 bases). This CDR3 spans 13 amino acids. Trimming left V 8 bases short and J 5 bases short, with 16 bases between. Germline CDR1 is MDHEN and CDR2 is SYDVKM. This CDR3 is CASHPEGEHEQYF. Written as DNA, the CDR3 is TGTGCCAGCCACCCCGAGGGGGAACACGAGCAGTACTTC.

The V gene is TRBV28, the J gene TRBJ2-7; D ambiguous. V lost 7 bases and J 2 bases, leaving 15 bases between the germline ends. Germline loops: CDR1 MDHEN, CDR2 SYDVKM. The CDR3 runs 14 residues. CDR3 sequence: CASTTSHAPYEQYF. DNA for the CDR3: TGTGCCAGCACCACATCCCATGCACCCTACGAGCAGTACTTC.

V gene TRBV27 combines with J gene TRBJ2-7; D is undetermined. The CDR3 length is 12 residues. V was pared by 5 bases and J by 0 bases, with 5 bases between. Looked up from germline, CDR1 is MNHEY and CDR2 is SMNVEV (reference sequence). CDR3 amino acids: CASSPNSYEQYF. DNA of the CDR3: TGTGCCAGCAGTCCCAACTCCTACGAGCAGTACTTC.